This TCR beta chain was identified in a study of blood T cell repertoires in COVID-19. As for the study in general: The samples span acute and convalescent COVID-19 from the United States, Italy and Spain. PBMCs, B-cell-depleted T cells, or T cells were the source of the cDNA or gDNA that made up the material.

Per the original data handling: Amplification of reference gene primers provided the estimated nucleated cell counts. Assay: immunoSEQ multiplex PCR; the TCRdb copy retains only in-frame clones and omits some. That table supplies the V and J calls and clone size; D and trimming were determined from the DNA. The table lists a few hundred thousand clones, roughly 83% of them singletons. Trimming removed 6 bases at V and 2 bases at J, with 9 bases between. The CDR3 covers 14 residues. CDR1 and CDR2 from the germline V gene are KGHDR and SFDVKD. This sequence originates from a woman in her fifties or sixties with acute or convalescent COVID-19. The V call is TRBV24-1, the J call TRBJ2-2; weak D call: TRBD1 (5 bases). Sequencing was performed on peripheral blood. The CDR3 sequence: CATSKTVNTGELFF. CDR3 in DNA: TGTGCCACCAGTAAGACAGTTAACACCGGGGAGCTGTTTTTT.